Below, one T cell receptor beta chain is given with its context. Using immunoSEQ multiplex PCR, the repertoire was profiled, and TCRdb retains in-frame clones only, with some absent. The table lists around 48,000 clones, over 80% of them singletons, with approximately 0.91% in the top ten. These data are taken from a study of T cell changes during pregnancy in multiple sclerosis. This CDR3 has 14 residues. Germline assignment: CDR1 MDHEN and CDR2 SYDVKM. The germline V and J ends were trimmed by 5 bases and 5 bases, with 12 bases remaining between them. The receptor's source is a female donor in good health, enrolled as a control in a pregnancy study. The material was CD4+ T cells from peripheral blood mononuclear cells, obtained in the second trimester of pregnancy. The chain recombines TRBV28 with TRBJ1-4, with D possibly being TRBD1 (6 bases). CDR3 DNA: TGTGCCAGCAGTGAAGGGGGGGAAAATGAAAAACTGTTTTTT. Translation: CASSEGGENEKLFF.